One and the same sample provided the 23 T cell receptor beta chains below, sequenced in a study of cytomegalovirus exposure and HLA in healthy donors. The study ran its PCR with 60 Vbeta and 13 Jbeta primers. Clones were sequenced by immunoSEQ multiplex PCR, and TCRdb holds only the in-frame ones, with some missing. The sample contains roughly 130,000 clones, roughly four fifths of which appear only once. The source material was PBMCs. The receptors stem from a woman between 45 and 65 years old in good health and CMV-seropositive.

The CDR3 loop is CASSRRTGGFF. CDR3 coding DNA: TGTGCCAGCAGCCGCCGGACAGGTGGGTTCTTC. The chain joins TRBV11-2 to TRBJ2-1, with TRBD1 matching over 7 bases. CDR3 length: 11 residues. The germline gives CDR1 SGHAT, CDR2 FQNNGV. With 5 bases clipped from V and 15 bases from J, the junction kept 7 bases outside the gene matches.

Of note for this clone: Relative to the germline gene, one junction end is altered; a read error may explain this. The chain couples TRBV2 to TRBJ1-4, with no clear D. This CDR3 is built from 12 residues. Germline V gives CDR1 SNHLY, CDR2 FYNNEI. CDR3 DNA: TGTGCCAGCAGAGGGAGTTCCCCGGTAGCTTGGTTT. Its protein product is CASRGSSPVAWF.

The chain carries TRBV6-4 and TRBJ2-1, with 12 bases identical to TRBD1. Trimming cost V 6 bases and J 7 bases; bases outside gene matches: 4. This CDR3 region has 14 residues. Germline V gene lookup returns CDR1 MRHNA and CDR2 SNTAGT. CDR3 in DNA: TGTGCCAGCAGCCCGGGACAGGGGGCTAATGAGCAGTTCTTC. This translates into CASSPGQGANEQFF.

This sequence joins TRBV19 and TRBJ1-1; D possibly corresponds to TRBD1 (5 bases). The CDR3 extends over 14 amino acids. Trimming removed 5 bases at V and 0 bases at J, with 10 bases between. Germline assignment: CDR1 LNHDA and CDR2 SQIVND (reference sequence). The CDR3 coding sequence is TGTGCCAGTAGTGTTGACAGCATGAACACTGAAGCTTTCTTT. This sequence encodes CASSVDSMNTEAFF.

The J gene is TRBJ1-2, the V gene TRBV7-9, with 8 nucleotides matching TRBD1. Germline CDR1 and CDR2: SEHNR and FQNEAQ (reference sequence). Losses at the gene ends were 5 bases for V and 5 bases for J; bases not matched to a gene: 13. This CDR3 contains 16 residues. The CDR3 DNA reads TGTGCCAGCAGCCTCCAGGACAGGGATCGACCATATGGCTACACCTTC. This translates into CASSLQDRDRPYGYTF.

The V and J genes are TRBV7-9 and TRBJ2-5, with D hard to call. The germline V gene has CDR1 SEHNR and CDR2 FQNEAQ (reference sequence). This CDR3 has 16 residues. V shed 1 base and J shed 5 bases, with 17 bases lying between them. The CDR3 bases are TGTGCCAGCAGCTTAGGACTTAAGTATCTAGTTGAGACCCAGTACTTC. This encodes CASSLGLKYLVETQYF.

The V and J genes are TRBV11-2 and TRBJ1-5; possibly TRBD1 for D (5 bases). The V gene's germline CDR1 is SGHAT and CDR2 FQNNGV. V gave up 1 base and J gave up 5 bases, with 6 bases separating them. The CDR3 extends over 13 amino acids. The DNA of the CDR3 is TGTGCCAGCAGCTTAGGCAGGGATCAGCCCCAGCATTTT. Translation gives CASSLGRDQPQHF.

The chain carries TRBV7-2 and TRBJ1-5; D uncertain. There are 13 residues in the CDR3. Germline-derived CDR1 and CDR2 are SGHTA and FQGNSA. The V gene lost 1 base and the J gene lost 4 bases, with 5 bases spanning the gap. In DNA, the CDR3 is TGTGCCAGCAGCTTAGGGCAGAATCAGCCCCAGCATTTT. Residues: CASSLGQNQPQHF.

This chain joins TRBV19 and TRBJ1-6; 11 bases align to TRBD1. Germline loops: CDR1 LNHDA, CDR2 SQIVND (reference sequence). This CDR3 contains 15 residues. J gave up 9 bases and V 4 bases, and 5 bases lay outside the gene matches. Here the CDR3 reads CASSTTGTGGSPLHF. In DNA form, the CDR3 reads TGTGCCAGTAGTACGACCGGGACAGGGGGTTCACCCCTCCACTTT.

This chain joins TRBV5-1 and TRBJ2-5, with D possibly matching TRBD2 (6 bases). The germline CDR1 and CDR2 sequences are SGHRS and YFSETQ. There are 13 residues in the CDR3. V was shortened by 5 bases and J by 5 bases, with 13 bases between the two germline ends. CDR3 DNA: TGCGCCAGCAGGGCGGGGCCGGGGGAGACCCAGTACTTC. Translated: CASRAGPGETQYF. Supplemented by reference TRBV5-1 and TRBJ2-5, the full variable domain reads KAGVTQTPRYLIKTRGQQVTLSCSPISGHRSVSWYQQTPGQGLQFLFEYFSETQRNKGNFPGRFSGRQFSNSRSEMNVSTLELGDSALYLCASRAGPGETQYFGPGTRLLVL.

V usage is TRBV29-1 and J usage is TRBJ1-3, with D unresolved. CDR1 is SQVTM, CDR2 ANQGSEA, per germline. The V gene lost 4 bases and the J gene lost 0 bases, with 4 bases spanning the gap. This CDR3 is built from 12 residues. CDR3 DNA sequence: TGCAGCGTTGCTATCTCTGGAAACACCATATATTTT. Translated: CSVAISGNTIYF.

The rearrangement uses TRBV15 and TRBJ2-7; 7 bases map to TRBD2. CDR1 and CDR2 from the germline V gene are LNHNV and YYDKDF (reference sequence). The CDR3 runs to 14 residues. Trimming cost V 5 bases and J 1 base; bases outside gene matches: 5. The CDR3 DNA reads as TGTGCCACCAGCGCCGGGACTACTTCCTACGAGCAGTACTTC. This translates into CATSAGTTSYEQYF.

This clone was picked up a small number of times. One end of the junction is discordant with germline, which a read error may explain. J is TRBJ2-1 and V is TRBV7-9; 7 bases agree with TRBD2. Per germline, CDR1 SEHNR and CDR2 FQNEAQ (reference sequence). This CDR3 is 17 amino acids long. The CDR3 coding sequence is TGTTCCAGCAGCTTAGTTGGGGGGGTCTGGTCCTACAATGAGCAGTTCTTC. Residues: CSSSLVGGVWSYNEQFF.

The count of this clone is one. The chain carries TRBV5-1 and TRBJ1-5; perhaps TRBD1 as D (5 bases). CDR3 length equals 16 residues. The germline V gene has CDR1 SGHRS and CDR2 YFSETQ. V shed 4 bases and J shed 0 bases, with 14 bases lying between them. CDR3 coding DNA: TGCGCCAGCAGCCCCGAGGCTGGGGCTAGCAATCAGCCCCAGCATTTT. Its protein is CASSPEAGASNQPQHF. The full variable domain, rest sourced from reference TRBV5-1 and TRBJ1-5, is KAGVTQTPRYLIKTRGQQVTLSCSPISGHRSVSWYQQTPGQGLQFLFEYFSETQRNKGNFPGRFSGRQFSNSRSEMNVSTLELGDSALYLCASSPEAGASNQPQHFGDGTRLSIL.

This rearrangement joins TRBV4-1 to TRBJ2-2, with 10 nucleotides matching TRBD2. V dropped 1 base and J dropped 6; count of bases not matched to a gene: 17. In germline, CDR1 is MGHRA, CDR2 YSYEKL. This CDR3 has 20 residues. Here the CDR3 reads CASSQALFRTSGNGSGELFF. Here the CDR3 DNA reads TGCGCCAGCAGCCAAGCGCTATTCCGGACTAGCGGTAACGGCTCCGGGGAGCTGTTTTTT.

This rearrangement joins TRBV18 to TRBJ1-3; D unclear. This CDR3 is built from 14 residues. Germline CDR1 reads KGHSH; CDR2 reads LQKENI. V was shortened by 3 bases and J by 6 bases, with 12 bases between the two germline ends. CDR3 in amino acids: CASSPRVSVNTIYF. CDR3 DNA: TGTGCCAGCTCACCTCGTGTTTCAGTAAACACCATATATTTT.

This clone came up once. This chain joins TRBV25-1 and TRBJ2-3; 10 positions match TRBD2. CDR1 is MGHDK, CDR2 SYGVNS, per germline. V gave up 8 bases and J gave up 3 bases; unmatched junction bases: 5. The CDR3 has 14 amino acids. This CDR3 is CASGPSGGTDTQYF. The CDR3 DNA sequence: TGTGCCAGCGGACCTAGCGGGGGTACAGATACGCAGTATTTT.

The V and J genes are TRBV19 and TRBJ1-1; perhaps TRBD1 as D (6 bases). V was shortened by 5 bases and J by 1 base, with 11 bases between the two germline ends. Germline-derived CDR1 and CDR2 are LNHDA and SQIVND (reference sequence). The length of the CDR3 is 14 residues. The CDR3 coding sequence is TGTGCCAGTAGTGCCGGACAGTCGAACACTGAAGCTTTCTTT. As protein: CASSAGQSNTEAFF.

The V and J genes are TRBV5-1 and TRBJ1-6; the D gene is possibly TRBD1 (5 bases). CDR1 is SGHRS and CDR2 is YFSETQ in the germline V gene. Trimming cost V 1 base and J 0 bases, with 8 bases left between them. The CDR3 contains 16 residues. The CDR3 region is CASSLKDSSYNSPLHF. The CDR3 DNA reads as TGCGCCAGCAGCTTGAAAGACAGCTCCTATAATTCACCCCTCCACTTT.

The chain couples TRBV7-2 to TRBJ1-5, with 7 bases lining up with TRBD1. This CDR3 region has 18 residues. V lost 1 base to trimming and J lost 0 bases; unmatched junction nucleotides: 9. Germline assignment: CDR1 SGHTA and CDR2 FQGNSA. CDR3 in DNA: TGTGCCAGCAGCTTAGGGTCAGGGGGGCCCTATAGCAATCAGCCCCAGCATTTT. It codes for CASSLGSGGPYSNQPQHF. The complete variable domain, with remaining parts taken from reference TRBV7-2 and TRBJ1-5, reads GAGVSQSPSNKVTEKGKDVELRCDPISGHTALYWYRQSLGQGLEFLIYFQGNSAPDKSGLPSDRFSAERTGGSVSTLTIQRTQQEDSAVYLCASSLGSGGPYSNQPQHFGDGTRLSIL.

The chain employs TRBV7-9 and TRBJ1-1; D ambiguous. The ends were cut back, 5 bases at V and 4 bases at J, with 11 bases in the middle. CDR1 is SEHNR, CDR2 FQNEAQ, per germline (reference sequence). CDR3 length: 13 residues. CDR3 coding DNA: TGTGCCAGCAGCCGGGTGGGGAGCACTGAAGCTTTCTTT. Protein: CASSRVGSTEAFF.

The V and J genes are TRBV5-6 and TRBJ1-4; no clear D gene. CDR3 size: 13 residues. Trimming removed 0 bases at V and 5 bases at J, with 5 bases between. CDR1 and CDR2 from the germline V gene are SGHDT and YYEEEE. CDR3 coding DNA: TGTGCCAGCAGCTTGGTAGCCAATGAAAAACTGTTTTTT. Encoded protein: CASSLVANEKLFF.

The chain has TRBV6-4 and TRBJ1-2, with 8 nucleotides matching TRBD1. The germline CDR1 and CDR2 sequences are MRHNA and SNTAGT. This CDR3 region has 15 residues. The V segment lost 6 bases and the J segment 2 bases; nucleotides outside the gene matches: 8. CDR3 in amino acids: CASRPGQGWNYGYTF. Written as DNA, the CDR3 is TGTGCCAGCAGACCAGGACAGGGCTGGAACTATGGCTACACCTTC.